The text below deals with one T cell receptor beta chain. The CDR3 sequence is 11 residues long. The germline gives CDR1 MGHDK, CDR2 SYGVNS. Trimming took 8 bases from V and 3 from J, leaving 8 bases between them. This entry belongs to a study of blood T cell repertoires in COVID-19. Clones were sequenced by immunoSEQ multiplex PCR, and TCRdb holds only the in-frame ones, with some missing. The sample lists roughly 49,000 clones; more than 85% were seen once. The genes are TRBV25-1 and TRBJ2-7; D is unresolved. This receptor was identified in a man aged 55 to 70 with COVID-19, enrolled during active disease. Sequencing used peripheral blood. The CDR3 bases are TGTGCCAGCGCAACCTACTACGAGCAGTACTTC. Its protein product is CASATYYEQYF.